A selection of T cell receptor beta chains follows, all from one sample in a study of CD8 T cells in ankylosing spondylitis. TCRdb called the 5' RACE reads again in MiXCR, with one record for every CDR3 protein. The sample contains 250,000 to 300,000 distinct CDR3 sequences, about 20% of which appear only once. Sequencing was done on a sample of blood, either unsorted or a sorted T cell fraction (not recorded which). Every receptor here comes from a male donor with ankylosing spondylitis or in good health (not recorded which). Each CDR3 is given with its conserved first and last residue. The order of the fields is V gene, clone size, J gene, D gene, CDR3 DNA, CDR3 protein. D genes are given only for firm matches. A row's size may be missing; if present it is once, few, many or a size class.

>TRBV7-9|few|TRBJ2-7|-
TGTGCCAGCAGCTTAGAGGCGGGGATCTGGGAGCAGTACTTC
CASSLEAGIWEQYF
>TRBV25-1|few|TRBJ2-5|-
TGTGCCAGCAGTGAAGCCTCCCAGTACTTC
CASSEASQYF
>TRBV6-1|few|TRBJ2-3|-
TGTGCCAGCAGTCAACACCCCGGGCCTACGGCGCGCGATACGCAGTATTTT
CASSQHPGPTARDTQYF
>TRBV3-1|many|TRBJ2-4|-
TGTGCCAGCGAGGGGCTCCCCGCAGGAAACATTCAGTACTTC
CASEGLPAGNIQYF
>TRBV29-1|many|TRBJ2-7|TRBD2
TGCAGCGTTGAGGGGTGGGAGGGAGCTGAGCAGTACTTC
CSVEGWEGAEQYF
>TRBV6-5|few|TRBJ2-7|-
TGTGCCAGCAGTTACGGGGGAGGAAGCGTCCACTACGAGCAGTACTTC
CASSYGGGSVHYEQYF
>TRBV20-1|-|TRBJ2-7|TRBD2
TGCTGTGCTAGACCAGATCCGAGCGGGAGTGACGCTTACGAGCAGTACTTC
CCARPDPSGSDAYEQYF
>TRBV27|-|TRBJ2-1|-
TGTGCCAGCAGTTTAAATCTCTTGGGCAATGAGCAGTTCTTC
CASSLNLLGNEQFF
>TRBV29-1|few|TRBJ2-7|-
TGCAGCGCATCCCAATTTGACAGAGGGCTCCTCGACGAGCAGTACTTC
CSASQFDRGLLDEQYF
>TRBV12-3/TRBV12-4|few|TRBJ2-2|-
TGTGCCAGCAGCCTGGAGTCAGCCGGGGAGCTGTTTTTT
CASSLESAGELFF
>TRBV4-2|-|TRBJ2-7|TRBD2
TGTGCCAGCAGCCAAGGGGGACTAGCGGGATACGGCGAGCAGTACTTC
CASSQGGLAGYGEQYF
>TRBV6-5|few|TRBJ2-7|-
TGTGCCAGCAGTTATGGCCCGCGGAGCTCCTACGAGCAGTACTTC
CASSYGPRSSYEQYF
>TRBV28|-|TRBJ2-5|-
TGTGCCAGCAGTTTCCCCCCAGACAGGAGGCAGGAGACCCAGTACTTC
CASSFPPDRRQETQYF
>TRBV10-3|-|TRBJ2-7|TRBD2
TGTGCCATCGGGGGACTAGGTTGGGACGAGCAGTACTTC
CAIGGLGWDEQYF
>TRBV2|-|TRBJ1-4|-
TGTGCCAGCAGTGATCGGCTCAGTAAAAATGAAAAACTGTTTTTT
CASSDRLSKNEKLFF
>TRBV3-1|few|TRBJ2-3|TRBD2
TGTGCCAGCAGCCCAGAAGATAGACTAGCGGGAGGGGGAGATACGCAGTATTTT
CASSPEDRLAGGGDTQYF
>TRBV10-3|few|TRBJ2-4|-
TGTGCCATCAGTGAGTCGTCCAGAGCCGACATTCAGTACTTC
CAISESSRADIQYF
>TRBV3-1|-|TRBJ2-5|TRBD2
TGTGCCTCCTGCCACCTACTAGCGGGAGAAGGGACCCAGTACTTC
CASCHLLAGEGTQYF
>TRBV7-6|-|TRBJ1-1|-
TGTGCCAGCAGCTCGACTACAGAGAACACTGAAGCTTTCTTT
CASSSTTENTEAFF
>TRBV4-3|few|TRBJ2-2|TRBD2
TGCGCCAGCAGCCATGCTAGCGGGCCCACCGGGGAGCTGTTTTTT
CASSHASGPTGELFF
>TRBV9|few|TRBJ2-2|TRBD2
TGTGCCAGCAGCGTTCCAGCGGGAGCCGAGAACACCGGGGAGCTGTTTTTT
CASSVPAGAENTGELFF
>TRBV27|-|TRBJ2-2|TRBD2
TGTGCCAGCAGTTTCCCAGCGGGAGGGCCCGGGGAGCTGTTTTTT
CASSFPAGGPGELFF
>TRBV9|once|TRBJ2-1|TRBD2
TGTGCCAGCAGCGTAGCACGAGCGGGAGCCTACAATGAGCAGTTCTTC
CASSVARAGAYNEQFF
>TRBV10-3|-|TRBJ2-3|-
TGTGCCATCAGTGATCCAAGTCGTTCGAATACGCAGTATTTT
CAISDPSRSNTQYF
>TRBV11-2|-|TRBJ2-1|-
TGTGCCAGCAGCTTAGGGGCGGCGGGACCTGGTGAGCAGTTCTTC
CASSLGAAGPGEQFF
>TRBV12-3/TRBV12-4|few|TRBJ2-1|-
TGTGCCAGCAGTTGGAGGACGGAGAGCTCCTACAATGAGCAGTTCTTC
CASSWRTESSYNEQFF
>TRBV4-2|few|TRBJ2-1|TRBD2
TGTGCCAGCAGCTCATCTAGCGGGATGAATGAGCAGTTCTTC
CASSSSSGMNEQFF
>TRBV7-7|few|TRBJ2-1|-
TGTGCTAGCAGCTTGCTGGGTGGCAATGAGCAGTTCTTC
CASSLLGGNEQFF
>TRBV20-1|-|TRBJ2-7|-
TGCAGTGCTAGAGGCGTCTCTACCTACGAGCAGTACTTC
CSARGVSTYEQYF
>TRBV7-8|few|TRBJ2-3|TRBD1
TGTGCCAGCAGCGCAATAACAGGGGAGCTCACAGATACGCAGTATTTT
CASSAITGELTDTQYF
>TRBV10-3|few|TRBJ2-5|TRBD1
TGTGCCATCGCGACAGGGGGCCCCCAGGGAGAGACCCAGTACTTC
CAIATGGPQGETQYF
>TRBV4-2|-|TRBJ2-2|TRBD2
TGTGCCAGCTGCCCCTTCCTACGAGAGGCGGGAGCCCCGGCCGGGGAGCTGTTTTTT
CASCPFLREAGAPAGELFF
>TRBV4-2|-|TRBJ1-1|-
TGTGCCAGCAGCCAAGATATCAGGGGCGAGGACACTGAAGCTTTCTTT
CASSQDIRGEDTEAFF
>TRBV27|-|TRBJ2-1|-
TGTGCCAGCAGTCCCGGAAGTGGCAATGAGCAGTTCTTC
CASSPGSGNEQFF
>TRBV7-8|few|TRBJ2-7|TRBD2
TGTGCCAGCAGCCCCCTTCACGGGAGGGCCGGGGAGCAGTACTTC
CASSPLHGRAGEQYF
>TRBV27|many|TRBJ2-2|TRBD1
TGTGCCAGCACCCCGAGAGGGGGCATAACCGGGGAGCTGTTTTTT
CASTPRGGITGELFF
>TRBV6-1|-|TRBJ1-2|-
TGTGCCAGCAGTGAAGACCCAGGGCCGCACTATGGCTACACCTTC
CASSEDPGPHYGYTF
>TRBV24-1|few|TRBJ2-1|-
TGTGCCACCAGGCCGTCGGGGTTAAATGAGCAGTTCTTC
CATRPSGLNEQFF
>TRBV20-1|many|TRBJ2-5|TRBD2
TGCAGTGCTAGGGGCTCTAGCGGGCCTCTCGAGACCCAGTACTTC
CSARGSSGPLETQYF
>TRBV12-5|-|TRBJ2-6|-
TGTTCATCTGTGTGGGGGCCGCTACGCTCTGGGGCCAACGTCCTGACTTTC
CSSVWGPLRSGANVLTF
>TRBV29-1|-|TRBJ1-2|-
TGCAGCGTTTTCACAGGCAGTAGCTATGGCTACACCTTC
CSVFTGSSYGYTF
>TRBV6-2/TRBV6-3|few|TRBJ2-1|-
TGTGCCAGCAGTTACTCGGTCAATGAGCAGTTCTTC
CASSYSVNEQFF
>TRBV29-1|many|TRBJ2-7|-
TGCAGCGTTGTAACTTCAGGGGCCTACGAGCAGTACTTC
CSVVTSGAYEQYF
>TRBV27|many|TRBJ2-7|TRBD2
TGTGCCAGCAGTCCCCGCGGGGGATTCTACGAGCAGTACTTC
CASSPRGGFYEQYF
>TRBV4-2|many|TRBJ2-7|-
TGTGCCAGCAGCCAAGAGGCGGGGCCCGAGCAGTACTTC
CASSQEAGPEQYF
>TRBV7-8|-|TRBJ2-1|TRBD2
TGTGCCAGCAGCTTAGCGGGACTAGCGGGAAACAATGAGCAGTTCTTC
CASSLAGLAGNNEQFF
>TRBV5-4|few|TRBJ2-7|TRBD1
TGTGCCAGCAGTTCATCCGGGACAGCTAACTACGAGCAGTACTTC
CASSSSGTANYEQYF
>TRBV6-1|few|TRBJ2-5|-
TGTGCCAGCAGTCTCCTTCTGGGGGATGGAGGGCAAGAGACCCAGTACTTC
CASSLLLGDGGQETQYF
>TRBV29-1|many|TRBJ2-5|-
TGCAGCGTTCAGAACCAGGGGAGGGGGGAGACCCAGTACTTC
CSVQNQGRGETQYF
>TRBV2|-|TRBJ2-7|-
TGTGCCAGCTTATCCGGGAACTACGAGCAGTACTTC
CASLSGNYEQYF
>TRBV4-1|-|TRBJ2-7|-
TGCGCCAGCAGCCATTCCATCAGGGTGGGGAAGTACGAGCAGTACTTC
CASSHSIRVGKYEQYF
>TRBV12-3/TRBV12-4|few|TRBJ2-5|-
TGTGCCAGCAGCCCCGGGCCCCAGGAGACCCAGTACTTC
CASSPGPQETQYF
>TRBV11-2|-|TRBJ2-5|-
TGTGCCAGCAGCAGGGGTGTCGGACACCAAGAGACCCAGTACTTC
CASSRGVGHQETQYF
>TRBV6-1|-|TRBJ2-7|TRBD2
TGTGCCAGCAGAGCTTTTAGCGGGAGTGGCTACGAGCAGTACTTC
CASRAFSGSGYEQYF